These 3 T cell receptor beta chains share one sample of origin, sequenced in a study of blood T cell repertoires in COVID-19. This table comes from immunoSEQ multiplex PCR, and its TCRdb copy is limited to in-frame clones, with some not included. The table shows about 48,000 clones, with around 86% occurring only once. Sequenced input: peripheral blood. These TCRs come from a woman older than 75 with COVID-19, enrolled during active disease.

The chain employs TRBV13 and TRBJ2-5; TRBD1 matches at 8 bases. V was clipped by 5 bases and J by 5 bases; unmatched bases: 1. Germline V lookup: CDR1 PRHDT, CDR2 FYEKMQ (reference sequence). CDR3 length: 12 residues. CDR3 in amino acids: CASSNRGETQYF. The CDR3 nucleotides read TGTGCCAGCAGCAACAGGGGGGAGACCCAGTACTTC.

The chain uses TRBV3-1 (or the pseudogene TRBV3-2) and TRBJ2-4; 7 bases match TRBD1. The CDR3 extends over 17 amino acids. CDR1 is LGHDT and CDR2 is YNNKEL in the germline V gene (reference sequence). The trim removed 4 bases at V and 1 base at J, leaving 10 bases unmatched. CDR3 region: CASSPPPLTGAKNIQYF. The CDR3 DNA reads TGTGCCAGCAGCCCCCCTCCTTTGACAGGGGCCAAAAACATTCAGTACTTC.

This chain joins TRBV6-6 and TRBJ2-1; 7 nucleotides match TRBD1. With V trimmed by 4 bases and J by 6 bases, 12 bases remained unmatched. The CDR3 runs to 16 residues. Germline V gives CDR1 MNHNY, CDR2 SVGAGI (reference sequence). This chain's CDR3 is CASSSHRGLSANEQFF. As DNA, the CDR3 is TGTGCCAGCAGTTCGCACAGGGGTTTATCGGCCAATGAGCAGTTCTTC.